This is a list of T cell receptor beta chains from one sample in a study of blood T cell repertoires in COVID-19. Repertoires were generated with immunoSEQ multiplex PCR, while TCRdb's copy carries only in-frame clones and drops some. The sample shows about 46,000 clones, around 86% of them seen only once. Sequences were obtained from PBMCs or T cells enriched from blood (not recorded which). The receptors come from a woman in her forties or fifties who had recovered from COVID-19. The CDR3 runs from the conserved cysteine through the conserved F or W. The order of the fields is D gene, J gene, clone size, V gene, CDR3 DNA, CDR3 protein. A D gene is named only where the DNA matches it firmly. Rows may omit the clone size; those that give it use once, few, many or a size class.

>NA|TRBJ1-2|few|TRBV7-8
TGTGCCAGCAGCTTCCTTGAAGCTAAAGGCTACACCTTC
CASSFLEAKGYTF
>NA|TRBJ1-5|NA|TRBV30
TGTGCCTGGTCGGACAGACTCAATCAGCCCCAGCATTTT
CAWSDRLNQPQHF
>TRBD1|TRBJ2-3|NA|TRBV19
TGTGCCAGTAGTATCAGTTTCCGAGGACAGGGGGCGAGAGATACGCAGTATTTT
CASSISFRGQGARDTQYF
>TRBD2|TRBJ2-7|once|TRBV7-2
TGTGCCAGCAGCTCCGTAGCGGGGGCGTACTACGAGCAGTACTTC
CASSSVAGAYYEQYF
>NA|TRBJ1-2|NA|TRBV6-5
TGTGCCAGCACCCATAGGGGGGGCGGGTATGGCTACACCTTC
CASTHRGGGYGYTF
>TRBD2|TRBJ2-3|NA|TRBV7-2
TGTGCCAGCAGCTCGGGACTAGCGGGAGCCGGTACGCAGTATTTT
CASSSGLAGAGTQYF
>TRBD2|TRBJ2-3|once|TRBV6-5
TGTGCCAGCAGTTACGGCGCTAGCGGGGACACAGATACGCAGTATTTT
CASSYGASGDTDTQYF
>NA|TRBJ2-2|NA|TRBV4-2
TGTGCCAGCAGCGCACGGGTCTTTCTAAACACCGGGGAGCTGTTTTTT
CASSARVFLNTGELFF
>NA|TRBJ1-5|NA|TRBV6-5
TGTGCCAGCAGTTACTCTAGCTGGCAGCCCCAGCATTTT
CASSYSSWQPQHF
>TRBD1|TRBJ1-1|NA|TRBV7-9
TGTGCCAGCAGCTCCCAGGGGGCGACCACTGAAGCTTTCTTT
CASSSQGATTEAFF
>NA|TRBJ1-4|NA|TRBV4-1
TGCGCCAGCAGCCAAGCTCGAGACAGCCTTAATGAAAAACTGTTTTTT
CASSQARDSLNEKLFF
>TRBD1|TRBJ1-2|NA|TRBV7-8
TGTGCCAGCAGCTTAGCCCAGGGACAGGTAGACGTCTATGGCTACACCTTC
CASSLAQGQVDVYGYTF
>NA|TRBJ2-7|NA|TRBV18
TGTGCCAGCTCACCAAGGGGGACTACATCGGGCGAGCAGTACTTC
CASSPRGTTSGEQYF
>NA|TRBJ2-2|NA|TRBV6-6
TGTGCCAGCAGTTATCTAGTTGGAACCGGGGAGCTGTTTTTT
CASSYLVGTGELFF
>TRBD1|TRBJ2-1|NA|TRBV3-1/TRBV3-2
TGTGCCAGCAGCCGGACAGGGAATGAGCAGTTCTTC
CASSRTGNEQFF
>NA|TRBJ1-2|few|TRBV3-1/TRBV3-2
TGTGCCAGCAGCCAAGAGGGCAGCACCCCTATTGGCTACACCTTC
CASSQEGSTPIGYTF
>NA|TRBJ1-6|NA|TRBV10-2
TGCGCCAGCAGGACTAGGGGCTCACCCCTCCACTTT
CASRTRGSPLHF
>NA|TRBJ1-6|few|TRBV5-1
TGCGCCAGCAGCTCGAGGGGGAATTCACCCCTCCACTTT
CASSSRGNSPLHF
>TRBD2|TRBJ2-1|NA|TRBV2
TGTGCCAGCAGTCGGACTAGCGGTGAGCAGTTCTTC
CASSRTSGEQFF
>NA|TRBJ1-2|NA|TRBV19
TGTGCCAGTAGTAGGAACAGGGATTCCAGTGGCTACACCTTC
CASSRNRDSSGYTF
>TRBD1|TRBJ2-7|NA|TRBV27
TGTGCCAGCAGCCAGGGACAGAACTATGGCTACGAGCAGTACTTC
CASSQGQNYGYEQYF
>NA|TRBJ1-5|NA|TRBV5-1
TGCGCCAGCAGCTTGACTGACAGTACCTATCAGCCCCAGCATTTT
CASSLTDSTYQPQHF
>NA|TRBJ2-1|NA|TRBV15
TGTGCCACCAGCAGAGCTGGGCCTAGCAGAAACAATGAGCAGTTCTTC
CATSRAGPSRNNEQFF
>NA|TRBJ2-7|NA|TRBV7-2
TGTGCCAGCAGCCATTGGCCACGGGGTCCCTTCTACGAGCAGTACTTC
CASSHWPRGPFYEQYF
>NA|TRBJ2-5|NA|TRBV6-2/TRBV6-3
TGTGCCAGCAGTTACTCTACGGTAGCGGGACAGCAAGAGACCCAGTACTTC
CASSYSTVAGQQETQYF
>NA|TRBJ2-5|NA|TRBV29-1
TGCAGCGGCGAAACAGGGACGGAGACCCAGTACTTC
CSGETGTETQYF
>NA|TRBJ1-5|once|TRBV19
TGTGCCAGTAGTACCCGACAGGACAATCAGCCCCAGCATTTT
CASSTRQDNQPQHF
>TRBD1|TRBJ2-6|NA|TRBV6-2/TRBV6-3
TGTGCCAGCAGTTACGTTTGGCAGGGGGCGAGCTTTGTCTCTGGGGCCAACGTCCTGACTTTC
CASSYVWQGASFVSGANVLTF
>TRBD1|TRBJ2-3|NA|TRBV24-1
TGTGCCACCAGTCTTCACAGGGGAGATACGCAGTATTTT
CATSLHRGDTQYF
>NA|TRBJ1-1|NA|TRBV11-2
TGTGCCAGCAGCTTAGCCCTCCTACGGGGAGCTTTCTTT
CASSLALLRGAFF
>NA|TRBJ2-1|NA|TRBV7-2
TGTGCCAGCAGCTTGCACCCAGACATAAACTACAATGAGCAGTTCTTC
CASSLHPDINYNEQFF
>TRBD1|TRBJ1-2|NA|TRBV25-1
TGTGCCAGCAGTGCCGGGACAGCTAACTATGGCTACACCTTC
CASSAGTANYGYTF
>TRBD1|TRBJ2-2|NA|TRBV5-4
TGTGCCAGCAGCCCAGCGACAGGGAGGAACACCGGGGAGCTGTTTTTT
CASSPATGRNTGELFF
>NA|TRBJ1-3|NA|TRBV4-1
TGCGCCAGCAGCCAGCTACAGGGAGCTGGAAACACCATATATTTT
CASSQLQGAGNTIYF
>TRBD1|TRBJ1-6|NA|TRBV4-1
TGCGCCAGCAGCCCCGACAGGGCCAATTCACCCCTCCACTTT
CASSPDRANSPLHF
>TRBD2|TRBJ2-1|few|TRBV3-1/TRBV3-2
TGTGCCAGCAGCCAAGATCGGGGGGGCTCGTACAATGAGCAGTTCTTC
CASSQDRGGSYNEQFF
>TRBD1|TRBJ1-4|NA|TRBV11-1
TGTGCCAGCAGCTTCAACAGGGGGATGAATGAAAAACTGTTTTTT
CASSFNRGMNEKLFF
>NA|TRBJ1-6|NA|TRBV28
TGTGCCAGCAGTCCCGCGGGGGAGGGTTTGTATAATTCACCCCTCCACTTT
CASSPAGEGLYNSPLHF
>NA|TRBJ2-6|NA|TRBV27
TGTGCCAGCAGTTTATTTTTTAGGGGATCAGGGGCCAACGTCCTGACTTTC
CASSLFFRGSGANVLTF
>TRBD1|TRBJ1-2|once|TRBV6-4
TGTGCCAGCAGCCCTACAGGGGGCTTGGGCTATGGCTACACCTTC
CASSPTGGLGYGYTF
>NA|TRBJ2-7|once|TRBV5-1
TGCGCCAGCAACCGGGGAGACTCCTACGAGCAGTACTTC
CASNRGDSYEQYF
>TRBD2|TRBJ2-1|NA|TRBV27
TGTGCCAGCAGTTTATTTGCGGGGGAAGGCAATGAGCAGTTCTTC
CASSLFAGEGNEQFF
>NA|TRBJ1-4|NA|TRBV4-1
TGCGCCAGCAGCCAAGCCGCGACAGTCTTTAATGAAAAACTGTTTTTT
CASSQAATVFNEKLFF
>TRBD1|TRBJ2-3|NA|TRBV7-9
TGTGCCAGCAGCTCGGGACAGCCCCAGCTCCGAGATACGCAGTATTTT
CASSSGQPQLRDTQYF
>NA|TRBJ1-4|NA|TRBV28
TGTGCCAGCAGTCCACACGATACGGGGTCAGTAGGAAAACTGTTTTTT
CASSPHDTGSVGKLFF
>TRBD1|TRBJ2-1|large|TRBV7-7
TGTGCTAGCAGCTTAGGTGATTATGGGACAGACCCCTCAAATGAGCAGTTCTTC
CASSLGDYGTDPSNEQFF
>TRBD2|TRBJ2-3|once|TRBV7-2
TGTGCCAGCAGCCAAGGTGCTAGCGGCCGAGATACGCAGTATTTT
CASSQGASGRDTQYF
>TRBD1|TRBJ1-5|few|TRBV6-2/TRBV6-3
TGTGCCAGCAGTTACAGTATCAGGGGGGGCAATCAGCCCCAGCATTTT
CASSYSIRGGNQPQHF
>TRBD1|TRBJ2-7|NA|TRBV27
TGTGCCAGCAGTTTACGGGCAGGGGGACCCTACGAGCAGTACTTC
CASSLRAGGPYEQYF
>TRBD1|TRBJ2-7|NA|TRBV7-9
TGTGCCAGCAGCGCAGGGACAGGGGGTTTCTACGAGCAGTACTTC
CASSAGTGGFYEQYF
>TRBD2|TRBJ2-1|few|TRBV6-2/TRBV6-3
TGTGCCAGCAGTTGGGGCGGGAGTTCCTACAATGAGCAGTTCTTC
CASSWGGSSYNEQFF
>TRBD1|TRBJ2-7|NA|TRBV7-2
TGTGCCAGCAGCTCACAGGGGGCCGTCGAGCAGTACTTC
CASSSQGAVEQYF
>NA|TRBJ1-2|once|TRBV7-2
TGTGCCAGCAGCTTAGACAGCTCAGGGTCTAACTATGGCTACACCTTC
CASSLDSSGSNYGYTF